Below are 16 T cell receptor beta chains sequenced from a single sample in a study of T-cell reconstitution after alpha-beta-depleted transplantation in children. A TCRbeta library incorporating unique molecular identifiers was prepared. Using its own MiXCR run on the PCR reads, TCRdb lists one record per CDR3 protein. The top ten clones hold approximately 30% of a sample with about a million distinct CDR3 sequences, 25% to 30% of them seen once. This specimen consisted of PBMCs, mostly from graft donor cells, obtained 360 days after TCRalphabeta/CD19-depleted stem cell transplant. Source of these receptors: a boy under two years old who had a stem cell transplant for SCID, so the T cells may come from the graft donor.

This clonotype was detected ten times or more. CDR3 region: CASSSGQLNTGELFF. The CDR3 DNA sequence: TGCGCCAGCAGCTCCGGACAGCTAAACACCGGGGAGCTGTTTTTT. The chain couples TRBV5-1 to TRBJ2-2; a possible D gene is TRBD1 (6 bases). The V end lost 3 bases, the J end lost 2 bases, and 11 bases lay between the germline ends. This CDR3 comprises 15 residues. The V gene's germline CDR1 is SGHRS and CDR2 YFSETQ. Based on the CDR3 plus reference TRBV5-1 and TRBJ2-2, the full variable domain is KAGVTQTPRYLIKTRGQQVTLSCSPISGHRSVSWYQQTPGQGLQFLFEYFSETQRNKGNFPGRFSGRQFSNSRSEMNVSTLELGDSALYLCASSSGQLNTGELFFGEGSRLTVL.

This chain uses TRBV15 with TRBJ2-7, with TRBD1 identical over 8 bases. The junction had 8 bases not matched to a gene; V was cut back by 5 bases and J by 5 bases. Germline CDR1 and CDR2: LNHNV and YYDKDF (reference sequence). The CDR3 is 14 residues long. The CDR3 nucleotides are TGTGCCACCAGCGGCAGACAGGGGCGCGACGAGCAGTACTTC. Encoded protein: CATSGRQGRDEQYF.

The chain carries TRBV27 and TRBJ2-7, with D possibly being TRBD1 (6 bases). This CDR3 has 15 amino acids. The germline V gene encodes CDR1 MNHEY and CDR2 SMNVEV (reference sequence). The ends were cut back, 3 bases at V and 0 bases at J, with 12 bases in the middle. CDR3 sequence: CASSFSGATSYEQYF. Here the CDR3 DNA reads TGTGCCAGCAGTTTCTCAGGGGCCACCTCCTACGAGCAGTACTTC.

This clonotype was observed a few times. The V gene is TRBV12-3 or TRBV12-4, the J gene TRBJ2-2; D is tentatively TRBD1 or TRBD2 (5 bases each). The CDR3 spans 13 residues. Trimming pared 3 bases from V and 9 bases from J, leaving 11 bases between. The CDR3 sequence is CASSLRDHRELFF. CDR3 coding DNA: TGTGCCAGCAGTTTGAGGGACCACCGGGAGCTGTTTTTT.

The rearrangement uses TRBV4-1 and TRBJ2-1; 9 bases line up with TRBD2. The CDR3 loop spans 15 amino acids. CDR1 and CDR2 from the germline V gene are MGHRA and YSYEKL. The trim removed 1 base at V and 7 bases at J, leaving 5 bases unmatched. The CDR3 coding sequence is TGCGCCAGCAGCCAAGGGAGGCTAGCGGGGAATGAGCAGTTCTTC. Its translation: CASSQGRLAGNEQFF.

Many counts were recorded for this clonotype. The rearrangement joins TRBV4-2 to TRBJ1-2; no clear D gene. Germline V gene lookup returns CDR1 LGHNA and CDR2 YNFKEQ. V was clipped by 3 bases and J by 0 bases, with 2 bases between them. The CDR3 totals 12 residues. The CDR3 is CASSQANYGYTF. The CDR3 nucleotides are TGTGCCAGCAGCCAGGCTAACTATGGCTACACCTTC.

This clonotype was observed a handful of times. The rearrangement links TRBV12-3 or TRBV12-4 to TRBJ1-3; weak D call: TRBD1 (6 bases). The CDR3 is made up of 15 amino acids. V was cut by 7 bases and J by 4 bases, with 17 bases left in between. The CDR3, as DNA: TGTGCCAGCACCTTGGGGGGGCGCGGGGGAAACACCATATATTTT. Translated: CASTLGGRGGNTIYF.

This clonotype was counted many times. The chain has TRBV5-1 and TRBJ2-2; TRBD2 is a possible D gene (5 bases). The ends were cut back, 1 base at V and 5 bases at J, with 12 bases in the middle. Germline assignment: CDR1 SGHRS and CDR2 YFSETQ. The CDR3 length is 15 residues. The CDR3 protein is CASSLKGSGTGELFF. CDR3 DNA: TGCGCCAGCAGCTTGAAAGGGAGCGGAACCGGGGAGCTGTTTTTT.

This chain uses TRBV15 with TRBJ2-2, with D uncertain. The CDR3 consists of 12 residues. Germline lookup yields CDR1 LNHNV and CDR2 YYDKDF (reference sequence). V was pared by 1 base and J by 7 bases, with 4 bases between. In DNA form, the CDR3 reads TGTGCCACCAGCAGAGGGTACGGGGAGCTGTTTTTT. It encodes CATSRGYGELFF.

CDR3 sequence (DNA): TGCACAACGACAACTTGGACTAGCGGATTCACAGATACGCAGTATTTT. Its protein product is CTTTTWTSGFTDTQYF. The gene calls are TRBV20-1 and TRBJ2-3, with 10 bases lining up with TRBD2. Germline-derived CDR1 and CDR2 are DFQATT and SNEGSKA (reference sequence). The CDR3 runs to 16 residues.

The chain carries TRBV4-3 and TRBJ1-4, with D maybe TRBD1 (6 bases). The CDR3 covers 15 residues. The V gene lost 1 base and the J gene lost 3 bases, with 9 bases spanning the gap. Per the germline V gene, CDR1 is LGHNA and CDR2 is YSLEER. The CDR3 region has the DNA TGCGCCAGCAGCCAAGGCGAGGGGGCTAATGAAAAACTGTTTTTT. The encoded protein is CASSQGEGANEKLFF.

The chain joins TRBV6-1 to TRBJ1-5; D is undetermined. The ends were cut back, 7 bases at V and 0 bases at J, with 10 bases in the middle. Germline V lookup: CDR1 MNHNS, CDR2 SASEGT. The CDR3 totals 14 residues. This CDR3 is CASISQSSNQPQHF. As DNA, the CDR3 is TGTGCCAGCATCTCGCAGAGTAGCAATCAGCCCCAGCATTTT.

This clonotype was seen more than once but under ten times. The CDR3 DNA sequence: TGCAGTGCCGCGCGGCAGGAAGGTCAGCCCCAGCATTTT. This encodes CSAARQEGQPQHF. The rearrangement links TRBV20-1 to TRBJ1-5; unclear D gene. The V and J ends lost 6 bases and 6 bases respectively, with 15 bases between them. The CDR3 has 13 residues. Germline V gene lookup returns CDR1 DFQATT and CDR2 SNEGSKA (reference sequence).

V usage is TRBV6-2 or TRBV6-3 and J usage is TRBJ1-2; D possibly corresponds to TRBD1 (5 bases). Deletions cut 6 bases from V and 4 bases from J, with 15 bases between. This CDR3 spans 14 amino acids. The germline V gene encodes CDR1 MNHEY and CDR2 SVGEGT. CDR3 coding DNA: TGTGCCAGCAGCGGGACCGACGTTTTCTATGGCTACACCTTC. Its translation is CASSGTDVFYGYTF.

V and J are TRBV20-1 and TRBJ1-4; 9 bases are a match to TRBD1. The CDR3 is made up of 17 amino acids. Germline CDR1 is DFQATT and CDR2 is SNEGSKA (reference sequence). After removal of 6 bases from V and 0 bases from J, the junction contained 11 bases not matched to a gene. The DNA for the CDR3 is TGCAGTGCCTCCTACGGGGGACAGGGAGCAACTAATGAAAAACTGTTTTTT. Translating it yields CSASYGGQGATNEKLFF.

The V and J genes are TRBV18 and TRBJ1-1; D possibly corresponds to TRBD1 (5 bases). This CDR3 region has 16 residues. V lost 1 base to trimming and J lost 0 bases, with 12 bases between them. CDR1 and CDR2 (germline): KGHSH, LQKENI. In nucleotides, the CDR3 is TGTGCCAGCTCACCACAAGTGGGACCCATGAACACTGAAGCTTTCTTT. Amino acids: CASSPQVGPMNTEAFF.